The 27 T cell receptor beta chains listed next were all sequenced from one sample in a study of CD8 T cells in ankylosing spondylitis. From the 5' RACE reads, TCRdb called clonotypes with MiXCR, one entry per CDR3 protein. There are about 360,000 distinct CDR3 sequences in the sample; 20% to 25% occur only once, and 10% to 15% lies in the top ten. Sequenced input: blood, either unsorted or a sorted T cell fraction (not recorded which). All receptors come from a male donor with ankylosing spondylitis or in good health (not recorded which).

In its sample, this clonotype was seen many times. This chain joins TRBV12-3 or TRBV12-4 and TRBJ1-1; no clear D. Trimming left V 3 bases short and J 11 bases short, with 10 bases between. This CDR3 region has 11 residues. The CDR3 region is CASSLGIEAFF. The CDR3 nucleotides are TGTGCCAGCAGTTTGGGTATCGAGGCTTTCTTT.

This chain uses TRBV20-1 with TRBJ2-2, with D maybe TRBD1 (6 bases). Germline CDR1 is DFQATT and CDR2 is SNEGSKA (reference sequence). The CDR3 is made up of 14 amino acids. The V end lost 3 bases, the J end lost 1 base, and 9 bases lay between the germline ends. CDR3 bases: TGCAGTGCTAGTGGCAGGGGGAACACCGGGGAGCTGTTTTTT. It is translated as CSASGRGNTGELFF.

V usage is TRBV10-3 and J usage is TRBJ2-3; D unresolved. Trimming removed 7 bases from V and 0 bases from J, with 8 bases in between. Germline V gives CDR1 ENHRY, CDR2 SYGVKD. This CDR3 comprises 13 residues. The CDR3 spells CAITAQSTDTQYF. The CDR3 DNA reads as TGTGCCATCACCGCCCAGAGCACAGATACGCAGTATTTT.

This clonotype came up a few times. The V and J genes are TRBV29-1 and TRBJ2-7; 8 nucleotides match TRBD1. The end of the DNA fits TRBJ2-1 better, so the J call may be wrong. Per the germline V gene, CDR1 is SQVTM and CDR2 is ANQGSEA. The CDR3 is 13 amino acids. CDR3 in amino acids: CSAGQGSSYEQFF. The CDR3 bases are TGCAGCGCCGGACAGGGCTCCTCCTACGAGCAGTTCTTC.

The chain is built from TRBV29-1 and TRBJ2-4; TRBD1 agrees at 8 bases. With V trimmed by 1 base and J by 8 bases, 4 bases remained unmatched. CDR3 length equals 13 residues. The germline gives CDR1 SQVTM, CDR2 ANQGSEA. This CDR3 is CSVEAGGADIQYF. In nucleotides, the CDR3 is TGCAGCGTTGAAGCAGGGGGCGCAGACATTCAGTACTTC.

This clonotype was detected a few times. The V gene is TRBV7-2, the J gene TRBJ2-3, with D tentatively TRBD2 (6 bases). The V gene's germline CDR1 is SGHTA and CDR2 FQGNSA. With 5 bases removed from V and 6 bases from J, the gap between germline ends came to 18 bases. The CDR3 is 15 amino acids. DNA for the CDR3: TGTGCCAGCAGCCATCCTAGCGACCGGCAGGATACGCAGTATTTT. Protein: CASSHPSDRQDTQYF.

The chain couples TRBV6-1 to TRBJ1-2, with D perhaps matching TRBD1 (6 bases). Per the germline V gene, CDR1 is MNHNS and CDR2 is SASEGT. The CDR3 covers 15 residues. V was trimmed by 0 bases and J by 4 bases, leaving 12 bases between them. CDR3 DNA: TGTGCCAGCAGTGAAGCGGCCCTGGACAGCTATGGCTACACCTTC. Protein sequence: CASSEAALDSYGYTF.

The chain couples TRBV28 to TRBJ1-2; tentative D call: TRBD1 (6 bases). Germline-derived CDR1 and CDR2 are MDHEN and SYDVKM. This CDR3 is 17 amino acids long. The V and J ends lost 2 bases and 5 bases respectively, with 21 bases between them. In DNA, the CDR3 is TGTGCCAGCAGTTTACCTGGGATTAGAGCAGGGGCTTATGGCTACACCTTC. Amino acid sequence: CASSLPGIRAGAYGYTF.

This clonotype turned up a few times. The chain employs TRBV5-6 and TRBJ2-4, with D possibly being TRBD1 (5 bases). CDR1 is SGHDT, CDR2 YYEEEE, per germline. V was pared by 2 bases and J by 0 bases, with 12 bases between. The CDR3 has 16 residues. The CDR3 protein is CASSFRRQLAKNIQYF. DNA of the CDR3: TGTGCCAGCAGCTTCCGAAGACAGTTAGCCAAAAACATTCAGTACTTC.

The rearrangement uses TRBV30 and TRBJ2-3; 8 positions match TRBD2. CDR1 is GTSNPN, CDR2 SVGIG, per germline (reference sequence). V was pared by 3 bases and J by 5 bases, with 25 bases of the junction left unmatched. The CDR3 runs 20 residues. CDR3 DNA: TGTGCCTGGAGACCGGACTTGGCGGGGGGCCTAGTATTGGAAAGAGATACGCAGTATTTT. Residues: CAWRPDLAGGLVLERDTQYF.

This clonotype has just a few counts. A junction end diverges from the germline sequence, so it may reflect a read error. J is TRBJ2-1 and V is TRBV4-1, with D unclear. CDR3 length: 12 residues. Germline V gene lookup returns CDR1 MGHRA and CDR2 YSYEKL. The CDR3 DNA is TGTGCCAGCAGCCAAGTTGGCAATGAGCAGTTCTTC. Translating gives CASSQVGNEQFF.

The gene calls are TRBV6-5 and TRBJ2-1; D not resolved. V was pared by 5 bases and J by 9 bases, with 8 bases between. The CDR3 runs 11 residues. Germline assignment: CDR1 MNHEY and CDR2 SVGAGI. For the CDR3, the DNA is TGTGCCAGCAGTACCATACGTGAGCAGTTCTTC. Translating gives CASSTIREQFF.

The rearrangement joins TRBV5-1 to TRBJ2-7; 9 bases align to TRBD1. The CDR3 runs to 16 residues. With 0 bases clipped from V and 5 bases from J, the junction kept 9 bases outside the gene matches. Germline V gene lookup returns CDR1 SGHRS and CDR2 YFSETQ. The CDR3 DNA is TGCGCCAGCAGCTTGGGACCGGGACAGGGATTGGACGAGCAGTACTTC. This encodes CASSLGPGQGLDEQYF.

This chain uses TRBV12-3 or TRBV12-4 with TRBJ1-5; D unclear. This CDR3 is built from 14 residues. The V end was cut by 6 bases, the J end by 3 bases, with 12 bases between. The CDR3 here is CASSSGGYNQPQHF. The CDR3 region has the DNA TGTGCCAGCAGCTCAGGTGGTTACAATCAGCCCCAGCATTTT.

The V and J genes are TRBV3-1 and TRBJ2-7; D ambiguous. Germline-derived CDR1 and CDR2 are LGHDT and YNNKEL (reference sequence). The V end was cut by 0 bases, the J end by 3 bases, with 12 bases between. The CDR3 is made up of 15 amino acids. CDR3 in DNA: TGTGCCAGCAGCCAAGAGGACCTCCTCAACTACGAGCAGTACTTC. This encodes CASSQEDLLNYEQYF.

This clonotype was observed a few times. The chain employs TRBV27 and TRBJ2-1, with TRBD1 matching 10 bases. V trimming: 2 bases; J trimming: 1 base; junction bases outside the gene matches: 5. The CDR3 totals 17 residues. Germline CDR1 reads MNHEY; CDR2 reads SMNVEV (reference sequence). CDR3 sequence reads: CASSLSGTGVSYNEQFF. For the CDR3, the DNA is TGTGCCAGCAGTTTAAGTGGGACAGGGGTTTCCTACAATGAGCAGTTCTTC.

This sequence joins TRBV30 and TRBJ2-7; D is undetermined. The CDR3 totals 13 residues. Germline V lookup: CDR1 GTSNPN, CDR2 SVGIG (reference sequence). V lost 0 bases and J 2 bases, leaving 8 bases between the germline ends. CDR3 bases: TGTGCCTGGAGTGTCGGGCTAACCTACGAGCAGTACTTC. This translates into CAWSVGLTYEQYF.

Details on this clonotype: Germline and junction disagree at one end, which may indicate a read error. CDR3 sequence reads: CSLETLGTQYF. In DNA, the CDR3 is TGCAGCCTTGAAACCCTAGGGACCCAGTACTTC. The V gene is TRBV29-1, the J gene TRBJ2-5; D unclear. This CDR3 contains 11 residues. The V gene's germline CDR1 is SQVTM and CDR2 ANQGSEA.

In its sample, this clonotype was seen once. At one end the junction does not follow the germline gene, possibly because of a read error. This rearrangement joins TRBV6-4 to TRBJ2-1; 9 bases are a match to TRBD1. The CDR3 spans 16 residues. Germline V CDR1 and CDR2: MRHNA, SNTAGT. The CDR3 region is CASNDEGQGSFNEQFF. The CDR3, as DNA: TGTGCCAGCAATGACGAGGGACAGGGAAGCTTCAATGAGCAGTTCTTC.

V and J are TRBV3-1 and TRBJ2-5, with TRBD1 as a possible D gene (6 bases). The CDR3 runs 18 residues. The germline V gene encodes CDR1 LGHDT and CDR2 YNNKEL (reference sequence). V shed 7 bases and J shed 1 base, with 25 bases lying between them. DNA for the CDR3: TGTGCCAGCACCATCAAAGGGAACCCGTTCAGGGGCCAAGAGACCCAGTACTTC. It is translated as CASTIKGNPFRGQETQYF.

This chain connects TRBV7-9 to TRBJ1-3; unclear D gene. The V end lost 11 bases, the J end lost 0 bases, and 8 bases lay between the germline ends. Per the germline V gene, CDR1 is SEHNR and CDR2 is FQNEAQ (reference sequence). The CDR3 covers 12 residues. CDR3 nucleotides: TGTGCCGGTGGGTACTCTGGAAACACCATATATTTT. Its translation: CAGGYSGNTIYF.

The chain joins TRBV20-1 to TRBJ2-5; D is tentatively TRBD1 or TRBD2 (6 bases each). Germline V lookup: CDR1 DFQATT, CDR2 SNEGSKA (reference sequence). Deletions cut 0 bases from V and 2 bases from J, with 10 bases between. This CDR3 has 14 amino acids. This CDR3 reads CSAREPGAQETQYF. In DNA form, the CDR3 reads TGCAGTGCTAGAGAACCGGGGGCTCAAGAGACCCAGTACTTC.

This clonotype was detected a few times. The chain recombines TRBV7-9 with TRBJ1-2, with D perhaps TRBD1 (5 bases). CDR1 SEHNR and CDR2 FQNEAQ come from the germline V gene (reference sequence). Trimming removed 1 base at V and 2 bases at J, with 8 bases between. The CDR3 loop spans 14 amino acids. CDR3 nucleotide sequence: TGTGCCAGCAGCTTAGTCGGGACGAACTATGGCTACACCTTC. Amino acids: CASSLVGTNYGYTF.

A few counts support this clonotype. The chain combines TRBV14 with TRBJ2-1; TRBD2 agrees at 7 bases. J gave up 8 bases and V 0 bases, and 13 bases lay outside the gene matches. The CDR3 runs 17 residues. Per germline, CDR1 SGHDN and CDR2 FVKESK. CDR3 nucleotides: TGTGCCAGCAGCCAAGAGGGGATCCAGCGGGGTTGGTATGAGCAGTTCTTC. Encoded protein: CASSQEGIQRGWYEQFF.

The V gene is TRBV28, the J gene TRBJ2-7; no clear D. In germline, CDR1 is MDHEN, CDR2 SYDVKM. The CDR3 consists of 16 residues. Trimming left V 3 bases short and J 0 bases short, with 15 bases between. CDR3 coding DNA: TGTGCCAGCAGTTTGTGGGCCACCGGCACCTCCTACGAGCAGTACTTC. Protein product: CASSLWATGTSYEQYF.

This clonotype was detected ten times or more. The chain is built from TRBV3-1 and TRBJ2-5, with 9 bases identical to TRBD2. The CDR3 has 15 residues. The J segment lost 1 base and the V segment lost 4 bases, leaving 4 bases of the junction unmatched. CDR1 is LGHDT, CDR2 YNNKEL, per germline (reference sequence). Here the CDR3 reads CASSPGLAVQETQYF. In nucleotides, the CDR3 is TGTGCCAGCAGCCCGGGACTAGCAGTCCAAGAGACCCAGTACTTC.

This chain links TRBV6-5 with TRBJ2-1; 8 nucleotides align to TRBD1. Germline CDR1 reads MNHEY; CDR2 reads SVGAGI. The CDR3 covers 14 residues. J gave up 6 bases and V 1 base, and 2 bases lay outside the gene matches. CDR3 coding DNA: TGTGCCAGCAGTTACTTCGGACAGGGCAATGAGCAGTTCTTC. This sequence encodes CASSYFGQGNEQFF.